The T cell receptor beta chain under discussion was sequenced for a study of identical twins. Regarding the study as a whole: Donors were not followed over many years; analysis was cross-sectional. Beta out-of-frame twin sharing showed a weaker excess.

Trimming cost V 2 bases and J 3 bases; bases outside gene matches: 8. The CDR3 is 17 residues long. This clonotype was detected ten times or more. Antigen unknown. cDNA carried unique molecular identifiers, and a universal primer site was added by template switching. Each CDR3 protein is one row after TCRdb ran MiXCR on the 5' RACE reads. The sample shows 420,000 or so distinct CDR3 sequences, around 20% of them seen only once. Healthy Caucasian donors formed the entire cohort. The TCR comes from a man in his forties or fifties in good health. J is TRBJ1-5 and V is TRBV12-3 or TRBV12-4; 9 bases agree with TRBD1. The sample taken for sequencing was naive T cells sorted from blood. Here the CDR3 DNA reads TGTGCCAGCAGTTTAATGGGGACAGGGACCCCCAATCAGCCCCAGCATTTT. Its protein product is CASSLMGTGTPNQPQHF.